The entry that follows covers one T cell receptor (beta chain) sequence. The antigen remains undetermined. Sequencing was performed with immunoSEQ multiplex PCR; in TCRdb, only in-frame clones are kept and a portion is missing. The sample has about 150,000 clones; 88% are singletons. Germline lookup yields CDR1 SGHRS and CDR2 YFSETQ. V dropped 1 base and J dropped 8 bases, with 7 bases sitting between them. CDR3 length equals 13 residues. The source of the sample is a study of T cell responses to AZD1222 COVID-19 vaccine. About the study: Second-dose intervals near 4 or 12 weeks were combined.

General study points: Baseline antibody screening turned up just a handful of seropositive AZD1222 recipients. The CD4 TCRs associated with vaccination extended across spike and predominated at 160-218 and 743-854. None of the repertoires were sampled until the peak T cell response had passed.

The chain joins TRBV5-1 to TRBJ1-6; D gene ambiguous. The clonotype comes from an adult in good health. The input for sequencing was peripheral blood, taken on day 0 of AZD1222 vaccination. The CDR3 coding sequence is TGCGCCAGCAGCTTGCAACTTGATTCACCCCTCCACTTT. Translating gives CASSLQLDSPLHF.